The clone carrying this T cell receptor (beta chain) was picked up many times. Its specificity is not known. The time point here: persistent/refractory GD, antithyroid drugs over 5 years with positive TRAb. From PBMCs, RNA was extracted and then used to make the TCR library. This entry comes from a study of regulatory T cells in long-lasting Graves disease. Overall study: Over 5 years of antithyroid drugs with positive TSH receptor antibodies was taken to mean persistent Graves' disease.

TCR beta libraries were built with iRepertoire HTBI primers and Arm-PCR of CDR3 regions. Authors' data handling: The identification of about 68 TRBV and 14 TRBJ segments was made across samples. TCRdb ran MiXCR on the multiplex PCR reads and lists one entry per CDR3 protein. Clone size and V and J calls follow TCRdb, not the original study. The profile shows a few hundred thousand distinct CDR3 sequences, approximately 23% of them singletons. The CDR3 is 14 residues long. With 2 bases clipped from V and 5 bases from J, the junction kept 4 bases outside the gene matches. Looked up from germline, CDR1 is SGHVS and CDR2 is FNYEAQ. Study results and limitations: Blood alone, not thyroid tissue, was studied.

Here the sequenced sample was peripheral blood mononuclear cells (PBMCs), taken when the disease was refractory, from a patient treated with antithyroid drugs. The clonotype originates from a woman in her thirties or forties with Graves disease. The rearrangement joins TRBV7-6 to TRBJ2-7, with 9 bases aligning to TRBD1. The CDR3 sequence: CASSLHRGRDEQYF. The DNA for the CDR3 is TGTGCCAGCAGCTTACACAGGGGGCGGGACGAGCAGTACTTC.